This entry lists 30 T cell receptor beta chains sequenced from one sample in a study of cytomegalovirus exposure and HLA in healthy donors. Amplification used 60 Vbeta primers and 13 Jbeta primers. TCRdb's copy holds only in-frame clones and misses some; the assay was immunoSEQ multiplex PCR. The table shows 100,000 to 150,000 clones, with about 83% occurring only once. The sequenced sample was PBMCs. Receptors originate from a girl aged 2-10 years in good health and CMV-seronegative.

The chain links TRBV5-1 to TRBJ2-3, with TRBD2 matching over 9 bases. V lost 5 bases, J lost 0 bases, and 13 bases stayed unmatched. Germline-derived CDR1 and CDR2 are SGHRS and YFSETQ. CDR3 length: 18 residues. CDR3 in amino acids: CASSSEVLAGQSTDTQYF. Here the CDR3 DNA reads TGCGCCAGCAGTAGTGAAGTGCTAGCGGGGCAGAGCACAGATACGCAGTATTTT. Using reference TRBV5-1 and TRBJ2-3 for the parts outside the CDR3, the full variable domain is KAGVTQTPRYLIKTRGQQVTLSCSPISGHRSVSWYQQTPGQGLQFLFEYFSETQRNKGNFPGRFSGRQFSNSRSEMNVSTLELGDSALYLCASSSEVLAGQSTDTQYFGPGTRLTVL.

The V gene is TRBV6-7, the J gene TRBJ2-3, with a tentative D call TRBD2 (6 bases). TRBV6-7 is filed as an ORF, its function uncertain. The CDR3 totals 13 residues. Trimming took 9 bases from V and 1 from J, leaving 11 bases between them. The chain's CDR3 is CASDSGGTDTQYF. The CDR3, as DNA: TGTGCCAGTGACTCGGGGGGCACAGATACGCAGTATTTT.

This chain joins TRBV15 and TRBJ2-7; 10 nucleotides line up with TRBD1. This CDR3 has 16 amino acids. After removal of 4 bases from V and 2 bases from J, the junction contained 8 bases not matched to a gene. The germline gives CDR1 LNHNV, CDR2 YYDKDF (reference sequence). The CDR3 nucleotides read TGTGCCACCAGCAAAGATGCGGGACAGGGGACCTACGAGCAGTACTTC. Amino acid sequence: CATSKDAGQGTYEQYF.

The rearrangement uses TRBV5-4 and TRBJ2-4; D gene ambiguous. The V end lost 1 base, the J end lost 0 bases, and 11 bases lay between the germline ends. The germline V gene has CDR1 SGHNT and CDR2 YYREEE (reference sequence). The CDR3 totals 16 residues. In DNA, the CDR3 is TGTGCCAGCAGCTTGTCAGGAACGATAGCCAAAAACATTCAGTACTTC. Amino acids: CASSLSGTIAKNIQYF.

The rearrangement links TRBV5-1 to TRBJ2-7; 9 positions agree with TRBD1. CDR1 and CDR2 from the germline V gene are SGHRS and YFSETQ. The length of the CDR3 is 13 residues. V shed 5 bases and J 6 bases; nucleotides not matched to a gene: 6. The CDR3 DNA follows: TGCGCCAGCAGACGTGGGACAGGGAGCGAGCAGTACTTC. Its translation: CASRRGTGSEQYF.

The chain is built from TRBV7-9 and TRBJ1-2; D not certain. The CDR3 extends over 12 amino acids. Germline CDR1 SEHNR, CDR2 FQNEAQ (reference sequence). V was pared by 0 bases and J by 7 bases, with 6 bases between. CDR3 DNA sequence: TGTGCCAGCAGCTTAGCCGGGAGTGGCTACACCTTC. Protein: CASSLAGSGYTF.

This chain uses TRBV19 with TRBJ2-3, with D possibly being TRBD2 (6 bases). The V gene lost 2 bases and the J gene lost 1 base, with 13 bases spanning the gap. This CDR3 spans 16 amino acids. The V gene's germline CDR1 is LNHDA and CDR2 SQIVND (reference sequence). DNA of the CDR3: TGTGCCAGTAGTATACAGGGAGGCGCGGGCACAGATACGCAGTATTTT. It specifies CASSIQGGAGTDTQYF.

The V call is TRBV5-4, the J call TRBJ2-3; weak D call: TRBD2 (5 bases). V was clipped by 4 bases and J by 5 bases, with 17 bases between them. Germline-derived CDR1 and CDR2 are SGHNT and YYREEE (reference sequence). This CDR3 contains 15 residues. The CDR3 region is CASSNTGIRRDTQYF. In DNA, the CDR3 is TGTGCCAGCAGCAACACCGGGATAAGGCGAGATACGCAGTATTTT.

The rearrangement uses TRBV28 and TRBJ2-6, with a weak D call TRBD1 (6 bases). Germline V gives CDR1 MDHEN, CDR2 SYDVKM. The CDR3 is made up of 17 amino acids. Between the trimmed V and J ends, which lost 6 bases and 0 bases, there was a span of 15 bases. CDR3 in amino acids: CASSEIGQPSGANVLTF. The CDR3 DNA follows: TGTGCCAGCAGCGAAATAGGACAGCCCTCTGGGGCCAACGTCCTGACTTTC.

The genes are TRBV11-2 and TRBJ2-3; D may be TRBD1 (7 bases). Between the trimmed V and J ends, which lost 0 bases and 2 bases, there was a span of 12 bases. The CDR3 contains 16 residues. Germline V gene data show CDR1 as SGHAT and CDR2 as FQNNGV. The CDR3 here is CASSLDRGTPTDTQYF. The DNA of the CDR3 is TGTGCCAGCAGCTTAGACAGGGGGACTCCCACAGATACGCAGTATTTT.

This clone was observed a single time. V and J are TRBV7-2 and TRBJ2-1, with D possibly TRBD2 on 6 matching bases. The germline gives CDR1 SGHTA, CDR2 FQGNSA. The CDR3 sequence is 15 residues long. The ends were cut back, 3 bases at V and 7 bases at J, with 16 bases in the middle. The CDR3 DNA reads as TGTGCCAGCAGCTTTCTTCCGCGACTAGAAAATGAGCAGTTCTTC. As protein: CASSFLPRLENEQFF. Combining the CDR3 with reference TRBV7-2 and TRBJ2-1 gives the whole variable domain GAGVSQSPSNKVTEKGKDVELRCDPISGHTALYWYRQSLGQGLEFLIYFQGNSAPDKSGLPSDRFSAERTGGSVSTLTIQRTQQEDSAVYLCASSFLPRLENEQFFGPGTRLTVL.

The chain employs TRBV7-2 and TRBJ2-1; 9 nucleotides align to TRBD2. This CDR3 region has 17 residues. V trimming: 5 bases; J trimming: 0 bases; junction bases outside the gene matches: 8. Germline V CDR1 and CDR2: SGHTA, FQGNSA. The CDR3 reads CASSPRLAVSSYNEQFF. The CDR3, as DNA: TGTGCCAGCAGCCCCCGACTAGCGGTGAGCTCCTACAATGAGCAGTTCTTC.

This clone showed up just once. The chain combines TRBV27 with TRBJ2-2; a possible D gene is TRBD2 (5 bases). In germline, CDR1 is MNHEY, CDR2 SMNVEV (reference sequence). There are 12 residues in the CDR3. The V and J ends lost 2 bases and 7 bases respectively, with 5 bases between them. CDR3 residues: CASSLGGGELFF. The CDR3 DNA sequence: TGTGCCAGCAGTTTAGGAGGCGGGGAGCTGTTTTTT.

The chain recombines TRBV29-1 with TRBJ2-1, with 7 positions matching TRBD2. The germline CDR1 and CDR2 sequences are SQVTM and ANQGSEA. The CDR3 covers 13 residues. Trimming at V came to 4 bases and at J to 9 bases, leaving 9 bases not matched to a gene. Here the CDR3 DNA reads TGCAGCGTTGGCGGGAGCCTATCGGCTGAGCAGTTCTTC. Amino acid sequence: CSVGGSLSAEQFF.

This CDR3 reads CASSLLTSGDNNYEQYF. Here the CDR3 DNA reads TGTGCCAGCAGCTTACTGACTAGCGGGGACAATAACTACGAGCAGTACTTC. The chain carries TRBV7-8 and TRBJ2-7; TRBD2 agrees at 11 bases. The germline V gene encodes CDR1 SGHVS and CDR2 FQNEAQ. This CDR3 is 17 amino acids long. The ends lost 2 bases at V and 3 bases at J; junction bases unmatched: 9.

The gene calls are TRBV19 and TRBJ2-7; D is perhaps TRBD2 (6 bases). The ends were cut back, 9 bases at V and 5 bases at J, with 23 bases in the middle. Germline V lookup: CDR1 LNHDA, CDR2 SQIVND (reference sequence). The CDR3 has 15 residues. For the CDR3, the DNA is TGTGCCAGCAGTGGCTTGGGGGGTGGAGGCAACGAGCAGTACTTC. Its translation: CASSGLGGGGNEQYF. The full variable domain, its missing parts supplied by reference TRBV19 and TRBJ2-7, is DGGITQSPKYLFRKEGQNVTLSCEQNLNHDAMYWYRQDPGQGLRLIYYSQIVNDFQKGDIAEGYSVSREKKESFPLTVTSAQKNPTAFYLCASSGLGGGGNEQYFGPGTRLTVT.

The gene calls are TRBV7-2 and TRBJ2-7; 7 nucleotides agree with TRBD2. V was pared by 2 bases and J by 3 bases, with 13 bases of the junction left unmatched. This CDR3 contains 17 residues. Germline-derived CDR1 and CDR2 are SGHTA and FQGNSA. The CDR3, as DNA: TGTGCCAGCAGCTTACTTCCTTCGGCGGGAGCGTACTACGAGCAGTACTTC. Its translation is CASSLLPSAGAYYEQYF.

This clone has only a few counts. This chain uses TRBV10-3 with TRBJ2-1, with 9 nucleotides matching TRBD1. Unmatched junction bases numbered 3, after V lost 1 base and J lost 5 bases. CDR3 length: 15 residues. In germline, CDR1 is ENHRY, CDR2 SYGVKD. CDR3: CAISELTGGHNEQFF. The CDR3 nucleotides are TGTGCCATCAGTGAGTTAACAGGGGGCCACAATGAGCAGTTCTTC.

This clone has only a few counts. This chain connects TRBV5-1 to TRBJ2-1, with 9 positions matching TRBD1. Germline CDR1 is SGHRS and CDR2 is YFSETQ. V shed 3 bases and J 10 bases; nucleotides not matched to a gene: 2. There are 12 residues in the CDR3. The CDR3 DNA follows: TGCGCCAGCAGCTGGACAGGGGACGAGCAGTTCTTC. It codes for CASSWTGDEQFF.

The rearrangement links TRBV6-5 to TRBJ1-1, with TRBD1 identical over 7 bases. Germline values: CDR1 MNHEY, CDR2 SVGAGI. The CDR3 sequence is 14 residues long. V shed 1 base and J 4 bases; nucleotides not matched to a gene: 3. In DNA form, the CDR3 reads TGTGCCAGCAGTTACTTGGGACAGACCACTGAAGCTTTCTTT. This translates into CASSYLGQTTEAFF.

V usage is TRBV27 and J usage is TRBJ2-1; D uncertain. The CDR3 is 17 residues long. Deletions cut 3 bases from V and 1 base from J, with 16 bases between. Germline CDR1 and CDR2: MNHEY and SMNVEV (reference sequence). CDR3 in amino acids: CASSLESRLSSYNEQFF. CDR3 nucleotide sequence: TGTGCCAGCAGTTTGGAGTCGCGGCTTTCGTCCTACAATGAGCAGTTCTTC.

This clone has just one count. V and J are TRBV9 and TRBJ2-7; TRBD2 matches at 7 bases. CDR1 is SGDLS and CDR2 is YYNGEE in the germline V gene. The length of the CDR3 is 15 residues. Trimming cost V 0 bases and J 2 bases; bases outside gene matches: 5. The CDR3 DNA is TGTGCCAGCAGCGTAGCAACGGGAGGCCCCTACGAGCAGTACTTC. Translation gives CASSVATGGPYEQYF.

The gene calls are TRBV2 and TRBJ1-1; 8 nucleotides agree with TRBD1. This CDR3 region has 12 residues. Germline trimming cut 5 bases from V and 10 bases from J; bases unmatched to any gene: 6. Per germline, CDR1 SNHLY and CDR2 FYNNEI. This chain's CDR3 is CASSLDRAAAFF. CDR3 nucleotides: TGTGCCAGCAGTTTGGACAGGGCGGCAGCTTTCTTT.

This clone was seen a single time. The chain uses TRBV5-1 and TRBJ2-7; 8 nucleotides agree with TRBD2. The V gene's germline CDR1 is SGHRS and CDR2 YFSETQ. The CDR3 has 15 amino acids. The J segment lost 3 bases and the V segment lost 3 bases, leaving 8 bases of the junction unmatched. The CDR3 is CASSSGTRGIYEQYF. For the CDR3, the DNA is TGCGCCAGCAGCTCCGGGACTAGAGGAATCTACGAGCAGTACTTC.

Concerning this clone: Germline is not matched at one junction end, which may reflect a read error. CDR3 nucleotides: TGTGCTAGCAGCTTAGCGCTAGGTTCAGGGGGTTTCCGTGAAAAACTGTTTTTT. Translated, it gives CASSLALGSGGFREKLFF. V and J are TRBV7-7 and TRBJ1-4; 7 nucleotides align to TRBD1. CDR3 length: 18 amino acids. CDR1 is SSHAT, CDR2 FNYEAQ, per germline (reference sequence).

This chain connects TRBV2 to TRBJ2-7, with 11 bases aligning to TRBD2. CDR1 is SNHLY, CDR2 FYNNEI, per germline. There are 16 residues in the CDR3. V dropped 5 bases and J dropped 5; count of bases not matched to a gene: 11. CDR3 nucleotides: TGTGCCAGCAGTTCTCCTTTAGCGGGAGGGCCGAACGAGCAGTACTTC. Its protein is CASSSPLAGGPNEQYF.

Written as DNA, the CDR3 is TGCAGCGTTGCAGATGGCGGGAGGAACTATGGCTACACCTTC. Translated, it gives CSVADGGRNYGYTF. The V and J genes are TRBV29-1 and TRBJ1-2; D gene unclear. The CDR3 has 14 amino acids. Germline CDR1 reads SQVTM; CDR2 reads ANQGSEA. Trimming took off 4 bases at V and 2 bases at J, with 14 bases between the two ends. The entire variable domain, with the rest obtained from reference TRBV29-1 and TRBJ1-2, is as follows: SAVISQKPSRDICQRGTSLTIQCQVDSQVTMMFWYRQQPGQSLTLIATANQGSEATYESGFVIDKFPISRPNLTFSTLTVSNMSPEDSSIYLCSVADGGRNYGYTFGSGTRLTVV.

The chain links TRBV6-6 to TRBJ2-3; 8 positions agree with TRBD2. The V segment lost 2 bases and the J segment 2 bases; nucleotides outside the gene matches: 3. The CDR3 loop spans 15 amino acids. Germline V CDR1 and CDR2: MNHNY, SVGAGI (reference sequence). CDR3 sequence reads: CASSYVAGTTDTQYF. The CDR3 DNA is TGTGCCAGCAGTTACGTAGCGGGGACCACAGATACGCAGTATTTT.

The chain carries TRBV29-1 and TRBJ2-7; D perhaps matches TRBD2 (6 bases). Germline V gene lookup returns CDR1 SQVTM and CDR2 ANQGSEA. This CDR3 has 13 amino acids. V shed 0 bases and J shed 5 bases, with 11 bases lying between them. The CDR3 nucleotides read TGCAGCGTTGAAGACTCGACTAGGGACGAGCAGTACTTC. It specifies CSVEDSTRDEQYF.

This clone has only one observation. The rearrangement uses TRBV5-1 and TRBJ2-1, with TRBD2 as a possible D gene (5 bases). The CDR3 runs 13 residues. The V and J ends lost 0 bases and 8 bases respectively, with 9 bases between them. CDR1 is SGHRS and CDR2 is YFSETQ in the germline V gene. CDR3 amino acids: CASSLGREYEQFF. Here the CDR3 DNA reads TGCGCCAGCAGCTTGGGCCGGGAATATGAGCAGTTCTTC.